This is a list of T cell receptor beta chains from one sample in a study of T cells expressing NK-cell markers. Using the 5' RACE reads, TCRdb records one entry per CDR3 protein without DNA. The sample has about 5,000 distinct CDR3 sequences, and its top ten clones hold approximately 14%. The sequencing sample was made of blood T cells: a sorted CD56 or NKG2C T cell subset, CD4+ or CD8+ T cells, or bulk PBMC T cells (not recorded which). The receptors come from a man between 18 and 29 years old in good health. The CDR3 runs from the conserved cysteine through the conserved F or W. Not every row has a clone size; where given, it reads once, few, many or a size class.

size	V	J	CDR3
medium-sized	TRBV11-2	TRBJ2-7	CASSLDGGQDLRSYEQYF
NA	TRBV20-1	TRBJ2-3	CSAPGLAGGPTDTQYF
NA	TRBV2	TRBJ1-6	CASSAGTGMNSPLHF
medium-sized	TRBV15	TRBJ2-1	CATSRSTGGSYNEQFF
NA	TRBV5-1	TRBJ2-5	CASSALDRGAQETQYF
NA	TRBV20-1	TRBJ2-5	CSARPWGGFRPFQETQYF
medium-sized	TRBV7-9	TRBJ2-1	CASSFLAGVLANEQFF
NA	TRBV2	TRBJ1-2	CASSEGSRDGYTF
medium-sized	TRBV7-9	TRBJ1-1	CASSLKYKNTEAFF
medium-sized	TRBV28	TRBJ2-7	CASSTRHPRTGGYEQYF
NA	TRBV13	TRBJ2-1	CASSFDVYEQFF
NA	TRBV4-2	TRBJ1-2	CASSQAVMGTGAKNYGYTF
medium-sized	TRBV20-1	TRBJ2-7	CSANPPRDSYEQYF
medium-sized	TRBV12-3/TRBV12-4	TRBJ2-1	CASSFRASNEQFF
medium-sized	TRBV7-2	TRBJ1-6	CASRQADRTYNSPLHF
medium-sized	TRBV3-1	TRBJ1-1	CASSQETGGRSFF
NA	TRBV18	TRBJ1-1	CASSPLGQGWTEAFF
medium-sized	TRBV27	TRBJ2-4	CASSTGTVNIQYF
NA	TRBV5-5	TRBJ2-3	CASSLGQGFTDTQYF
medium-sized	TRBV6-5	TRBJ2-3	CASSTWEDTDTQYF
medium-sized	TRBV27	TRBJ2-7	CASTYSAGLAPSYEQYF
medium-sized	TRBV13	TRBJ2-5	CASSLLGETQYF
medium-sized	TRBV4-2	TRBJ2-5	CASTPSWDEETQYF
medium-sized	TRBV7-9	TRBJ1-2	CASSLGQGGGYTF
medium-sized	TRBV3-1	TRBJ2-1	CASSQGDGGNEQFF
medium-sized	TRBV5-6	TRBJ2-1	CASSPRLVKTEQFF
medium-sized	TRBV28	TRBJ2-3	CASSLTAAVTDTQYF
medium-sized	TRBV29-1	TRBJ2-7	CSVDWGGYEQYF
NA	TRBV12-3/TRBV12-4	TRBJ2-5	CASSARAGEGETQYF
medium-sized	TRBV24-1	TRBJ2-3	CATSDLQIGGSSDTQYF
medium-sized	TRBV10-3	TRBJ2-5	CAISEVREETQYF
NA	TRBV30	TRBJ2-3	CAWGGGTASTDTQYF
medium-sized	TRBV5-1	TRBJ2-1	CASSWGTSGNYNEQFF